This T cell receptor (beta chain) was documented in a study of vaccination and CD4 T cells after COVID-19. About the research overall: Spike peptides, overlapping and drawn from SARS-CoV-2, HCoV-NL63, HCoV-OC43 and HCoV-229E, were used to stimulate cells.

This clonotype was found a few times. Its antigen is as yet unknown. The sample's treatment: approximately 10-day PBMC culture with coronavirus spike peptide pools or control peptides (ViraFEST assay). Antigen-specific T cell expansion with peptide pools preceded TCR sequencing in the ViraFEST approach. From germline, CDR1 is SGHRS and CDR2 YFSETQ. V gave up 4 bases and J gave up 1 base, with 14 bases separating them. The CDR3 covers 15 residues. CD4+ T cells that had been cultured provided DNA sequenced with the Oncomine TCR Beta short-read assay. In TCRdb, the PCR reads were re-called with MiXCR into one record per CDR3 protein. The sample carries about 18,000 distinct CDR3 sequences, roughly three fifths recorded once. Whole-study results and caveats: In convalescent patients, 304 of 307 vaccine-specific clones were mono-reactive for SARS-CoV-2 spike.

The rearrangement joins TRBV5-1 to TRBJ1-1; a weak D match, TRBD1 (6 bases). The TCR sequence derives from a human donor who had recovered from COVID-19. The specimen comprised CD4+ T cells from blood, cultured in vitro, sampled after SARS-CoV-2 vaccination. CDR3 bases: TGCGCCAGCAGCCCCCGGGACACCTCGAACACTGAAGCTTTCTTT. Protein sequence: CASSPRDTSNTEAFF.